What follows are 16 T cell receptor beta chains derived from one specimen sequenced in a study of T-cell reconstitution after alpha-beta-depleted transplantation in children. Unique molecular identifiers tagged the TCRbeta library. TCRdb processed the PCR reads anew with MiXCR; each CDR3 protein has one entry. The sample lists fewer than 1 million distinct CDR3 sequences, 15% to 20% occurring once. The sample consisted of PBMCs, mostly from graft donor cells, taken 360 days after TCRalphabeta/CD19-depleted stem cell transplant. These receptor sequences come from a male patient between 10 and 17 years old who had a stem cell transplant for acute lymphoblastic leukemia, so the T cells may come from the graft donor.

This clonotype came up a few times. The chain employs TRBV4-2 and TRBJ2-3; 10 bases line up with TRBD2. CDR3 length: 17 amino acids. Looked up from germline, CDR1 is LGHNA and CDR2 is YNFKEQ. The J segment lost 3 bases and the V segment lost 3 bases, leaving 9 bases of the junction unmatched. Written as DNA, the CDR3 is TGTGCCAGCAGCCATTTTCTAGCGGGAGACGCAACAGATACGCAGTATTTT. Translating gives CASSHFLAGDATDTQYF.

This clonotype was detected ten times or more. The CDR3 nucleotides are TGTGCCAGCAGCCAAGTGGGACCGTACAATGAGCAGTTCTTC. Translation: CASSQVGPYNEQFF. The chain uses TRBV4-2 and TRBJ2-1; D may correspond to TRBD1 or TRBD2 (5 bases each). This CDR3 region has 14 residues. Germline CDR1 is LGHNA and CDR2 is YNFKEQ. Trimming shortened V by 1 base and J by 4 bases, and 8 bases separated the two germline ends.

The chain recombines TRBV5-6 with TRBJ2-3, with D possibly matching TRBD2 (6 bases). The CDR3 totals 18 residues. Germline V gene lookup returns CDR1 SGHDT and CDR2 YYEEEE. With 2 bases removed from V and 2 bases from J, the gap between germline ends came to 21 bases. The CDR3 sequence: CASSLPPTWRDHTDTQYF. The CDR3 coding sequence is TGTGCCAGCAGCTTACCCCCGACTTGGCGGGACCACACAGATACGCAGTATTTT.

This clonotype was recorded a few times. The gene calls are TRBV2 and TRBJ2-5; D not certain. The CDR3 has 14 amino acids. Germline V CDR1 and CDR2: SNHLY, FYNNEI. The V end was cut by 1 base, the J end by 2 bases, with 8 bases between. In DNA, the CDR3 is TGTGCCAGCAGTGAAGGGACCAAACAAGAGACCCAGTACTTC. This translates into CASSEGTKQETQYF.

This clonotype was seen at least ten times. V and J are TRBV12-3 or TRBV12-4 and TRBJ2-3; 7 bases line up with TRBD1. J gave up 4 bases and V 2 bases, and 3 bases lay outside the gene matches. The CDR3 sequence is 14 residues long. CDR3 sequence: CASSLRQGPDTQYF. DNA of the CDR3: TGTGCCAGCAGTTTACGACAGGGTCCAGATACGCAGTATTTT.

This clonotype was picked up many times. The chain links TRBV3-1 to TRBJ2-1; the D gene is possibly TRBD2 (6 bases). With 0 bases removed from V and 10 bases from J, the gap between germline ends came to 13 bases. Germline loops: CDR1 LGHDT, CDR2 YNNKEL (reference sequence). This CDR3 is 14 amino acids long. This CDR3 reads CASSQDPTRQEQFF. The CDR3 region has the DNA TGTGCCAGCAGCCAAGATCCGACTAGACAGGAGCAGTTCTTC.

The chain employs TRBV7-9 and TRBJ2-7; TRBD2 is a possible D gene (6 bases). There are 14 residues in the CDR3. CDR1 and CDR2 (germline): SEHNR, FQNEAQ (reference sequence). V gave up 5 bases and J gave up 2 bases, with 13 bases separating them. CDR3 nucleotide sequence: TGTGCCAGCAGCACCCTACCTAGCGCCTACGAGCAGTACTTC. It encodes CASSTLPSAYEQYF. The full variable domain, its missing parts supplied by reference TRBV7-9 and TRBJ2-7, is DTGVSQNPRHKITKRGQNVTFRCDPISEHNRLYWYRQTLGQGPEFLTYFQNEAQLEKSRLLSDRFSAERPKGSFSTLEIQRTEQGDSAMYLCASSTLPSAYEQYFGPGTRLTVT.

The gene calls are TRBV24-1 and TRBJ2-2; 10 bases match TRBD1. The length of the CDR3 is 17 residues. In germline, CDR1 is KGHDR, CDR2 SFDVKD. After removal of 5 bases from V and 7 bases from J, the junction contained 12 bases not matched to a gene. CDR3 coding DNA: TGTGCCACCAGTGGCGGGCTTGGACAGGGGGGAAGCGGGGAGCTGTTTTTT. This translates into CATSGGLGQGGSGELFF.

This clonotype was recorded a few times. The V and J genes are TRBV2 and TRBJ2-5, with D possibly matching TRBD2 (5 bases). The CDR3 is 14 amino acids. Germline values: CDR1 SNHLY, CDR2 FYNNEI. V was clipped by 1 base and J by 6 bases, with 12 bases between them. The chain's CDR3 is CASSEGSGWKTQYF. The DNA for the CDR3 is TGTGCCAGCAGTGAAGGATCGGGATGGAAGACCCAGTACTTC.

The chain uses TRBV24-1 and TRBJ2-5; 7 bases match TRBD1. CDR1 and CDR2 from the germline V gene are KGHDR and SFDVKD. The CDR3 runs 14 residues. The V and J ends lost 3 bases and 2 bases, in that order; junction bases with no gene match: 2. CDR3 sequence (DNA): TGTGCCACCAGTGATAAGACAGGGCAAGAGACCCAGTACTTC. This translates into CATSDKTGQETQYF.

In this sample, this clonotype turned up a few times. The chain couples TRBV27 to TRBJ1-2; D is unclear. The germline gives CDR1 MNHEY, CDR2 SMNVEV (reference sequence). The V gene lost 3 bases and the J gene lost 7 bases, with 15 bases spanning the gap. The CDR3 is 14 amino acids. CDR3 coding DNA: TGTGCCAGCAGTTTGGGAGGGTACGTTGGTGGCTACACCTTC. Amino acid sequence: CASSLGGYVGGYTF.

This clonotype has a handful of counts. The chain carries TRBV6-1 and TRBJ1-4; a possible D gene is TRBD1 (6 bases). CDR3 length: 14 amino acids. Germline-derived CDR1 and CDR2 are MNHNS and SASEGT. V dropped 8 bases and J dropped 4 bases, with 14 bases sitting between them. CDR3: CASRGWGLNEKLFF. CDR3 bases: TGTGCCAGCCGGGGGTGGGGGCTTAATGAAAAACTGTTTTTT.

The V call is TRBV20-1, the J call TRBJ2-5; D is ambiguous. The CDR3 spans 10 residues. Germline assignment: CDR1 DFQATT and CDR2 SNEGSKA (reference sequence). Trimming took 6 bases from V and 2 from J, leaving 4 bases between them. CDR3 region: CSAIQETQYF. CDR3 DNA sequence: TGCAGTGCCATACAAGAGACCCAGTACTTC.

This clonotype was observed a few times. The V and J genes are TRBV18 and TRBJ1-1; D possibly corresponds to TRBD1 (5 bases). This CDR3 has 14 residues. Looked up from germline, CDR1 is KGHSH and CDR2 is LQKENI. V lost 0 bases and J lost 0, with 5 bases in between. In DNA, the CDR3 is TGTGCCAGCTCACCACCGACAGTGAACACTGAAGCTTTCTTT. Its translation: CASSPPTVNTEAFF.

This clonotype was counted a few times. CDR3 sequence (DNA): TGTGCCAGCAGCCCCTTACTCAGGAACACTGAAGCTTTCTTT. Translated: CASSPLLRNTEAFF. The chain has TRBV5-5 and TRBJ1-1; D is unresolved. This CDR3 region has 14 residues. V dropped 4 bases and J dropped 1 base, with 11 bases sitting between them. In germline, CDR1 is SGHKS, CDR2 YYEKEE (reference sequence).

This clonotype was seen more than once but under ten times. The chain recombines TRBV11-1 with TRBJ2-1; TRBD1 matches 7 bases. The ends lost 6 bases at V and 6 bases at J; junction bases unmatched: 26. The V gene's germline CDR1 is SGHAT and CDR2 FQDESV (reference sequence). The CDR3 extends over 20 amino acids. The CDR3 here is CASSLTFGTDWLQSGNEQFF. In DNA, the CDR3 is TGTGCCAGCAGTCTTACTTTCGGGACAGATTGGCTACAGTCGGGCAATGAGCAGTTCTTC. Full variable domain (missing parts from reference TRBV11-1 and TRBJ2-1): EAEVAQSPRYKITEKSQAVAFWCDPISGHATLYWYRQILGQGPELLVQFQDESVVDDSQLPKDRFSAERLKGVDSTLKIQPAELGDSAMYLCASSLTFGTDWLQSGNEQFFGPGTRLTVL.